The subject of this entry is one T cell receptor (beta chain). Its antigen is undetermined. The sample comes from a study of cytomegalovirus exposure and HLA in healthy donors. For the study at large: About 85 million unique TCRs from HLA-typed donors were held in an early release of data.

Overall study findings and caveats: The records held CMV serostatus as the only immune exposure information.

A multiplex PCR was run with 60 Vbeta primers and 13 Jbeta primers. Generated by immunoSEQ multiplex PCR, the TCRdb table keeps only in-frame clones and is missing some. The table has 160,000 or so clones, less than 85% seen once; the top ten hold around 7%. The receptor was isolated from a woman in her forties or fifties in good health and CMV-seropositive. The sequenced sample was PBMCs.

The CDR3 sequence: CAWSGQGYTEAFF. The CDR3 coding sequence is TGTGCCTGGAGTGGACAGGGGTACACTGAAGCTTTCTTT. V gene TRBV30 combines with J gene TRBJ1-1, with 8 bases matching TRBD1. The ends lost 1 base at V and 3 bases at J; junction bases unmatched: 1. The CDR3 runs to 13 residues. Germline-derived CDR1 and CDR2 are GTSNPN and SVGIG (reference sequence).